The 19 T cell receptor beta chains in this list originate from one sample, sequenced in a study of identical twins. From the 5' RACE reads, TCRdb called clonotypes with MiXCR, one entry per CDR3 protein. Here the sample spans roughly 770,000 distinct CDR3 sequences, about 20% being singletons. This sample was also put to use in a study of T cells expressing NK-cell markers.

The sequencing input was PBMCs. The receptors originated from a woman between 18 and 29 years old in good health.

Only a few counts were recorded for this clonotype. The rearrangement uses TRBV12-3 or TRBV12-4 and TRBJ2-5, with 9 nucleotides matching TRBD2. Trimming removed 4 bases from V and 6 bases from J; junction bases left unmatched: 3. The CDR3 runs 13 residues. The CDR3 region has the DNA TGTGCCAGCAGTTGGACTAGCGCGAAGACCCAGTACTTC. It translates to CASSWTSAKTQYF.

The gene calls are TRBV12-3 or TRBV12-4 and TRBJ2-3, with TRBD1 matching over 11 bases. The CDR3 spans 15 residues. V lost 8 bases and J lost 4; bases outside the gene matches: 8. The CDR3 loop reads CASGWGQGVADTQYF. The CDR3 DNA reads TGTGCCAGCGGGTGGGGACAGGGGGTGGCAGATACGCAGTATTTT.

The chain links TRBV6-2 or TRBV6-3 to TRBJ2-7; weak D call: TRBD2 (6 bases). CDR1 is MNHEY, CDR2 SVGEGT, per germline. Trimming took 2 bases from V and 2 from J, leaving 19 bases between them. The CDR3 contains 17 residues. CDR3 nucleotides: TGTGCCAGCAGTTACGTCCCCGGGAGCGGCCCCCCCTACGAGCAGTACTTC. This translates into CASSYVPGSGPPYEQYF.

This chain connects TRBV30 to TRBJ2-7, with TRBD2 identical over 8 bases. Germline V CDR1 and CDR2: GTSNPN, SVGIG (reference sequence). With 1 base clipped from V and 3 bases from J, the junction kept 2 bases outside the gene matches. This CDR3 comprises 13 residues. The CDR3 DNA sequence: TGTGCCTGGAGTGCACGGGAGGGCTACGAGCAGTACTTC. Protein sequence: CAWSAREGYEQYF.

This clonotype was counted a few times. The CDR3 bases are TGTGCCAGCAGCCATAACGACTGGGACAGGGCCCACGAGCAGTACTTC. Its translation: CASSHNDWDRAHEQYF. The V and J genes are TRBV5-8 and TRBJ2-7; 9 bases fit TRBD1. The length of the CDR3 is 16 residues. Germline lookup yields CDR1 SGHTS and CDR2 YDEGEE. With 4 bases clipped from V and 5 bases from J, the junction kept 13 bases outside the gene matches.

The V call is TRBV27, the J call TRBJ2-7, with a possible D match to TRBD2 (5 bases). Germline V lookup: CDR1 MNHEY, CDR2 SMNVEV (reference sequence). This CDR3 has 12 amino acids. Trimming pared 3 bases from V and 5 bases from J, leaving 8 bases between. CDR3 bases: TGTGCCAGCAGTTTCAAGGGAGACGAGCAGTACTTC. It codes for CASSFKGDEQYF.

V gene TRBV6-6 combines with J gene TRBJ1-4; D not resolved. Per germline, CDR1 MNHNY and CDR2 SVGAGI (reference sequence). V lost 6 bases and J 8 bases, leaving 7 bases between the germline ends. This CDR3 comprises 11 residues. The DNA of the CDR3 is TGTGCCAGCAGAACTAGAGAAAAACTGTTTTTT. This codes for CASRTREKLFF.

This clonotype was found a few times. This chain uses TRBV4-3 with TRBJ2-7; the D gene could be TRBD1 or TRBD2 (5 bases each). The CDR3 runs 16 residues. Germline values: CDR1 LGHNA, CDR2 YSLEER. The V end lost 3 bases, the J end lost 9 bases, and 24 bases lay between the germline ends. CDR3 in amino acids: CASSQVGPPGRRVQYF. In DNA, the CDR3 is TGCGCCAGCAGCCAGGTTGGGCCCCCGGGACGAAGGGTGCAGTACTTC.

The chain combines TRBV5-1 with TRBJ2-1; 9 bases line up with TRBD2. Germline CDR1 is SGHRS and CDR2 is YFSETQ. Trimming took 0 bases from V and 7 from J; bases not matched to a gene: 5. This CDR3 spans 15 amino acids. In DNA form, the CDR3 reads TGCGCCAGCAGCTTGGCCCAGCGGGGGGCAAATGAGCAGTTCTTC. It yields the protein CASSLAQRGANEQFF.

This chain joins TRBV7-9 and TRBJ1-1; a possible D gene is TRBD1 (6 bases). The CDR3 covers 13 residues. Trimming removed 5 bases from V and 7 bases from J, with 14 bases in between. In germline, CDR1 is SEHNR, CDR2 FQNEAQ (reference sequence). The CDR3 nucleotides are TGTGCCAGCAGCGGTGACCGGGACATTGAAGCTTTCTTT. Translation gives CASSGDRDIEAFF.

V is TRBV4-1 and J is TRBJ2-3, with a weak D call TRBD2 (5 bases). Germline lookup yields CDR1 MGHRA and CDR2 YSYEKL. CDR3 length equals 15 residues. The ends were cut back, 0 bases at V and 5 bases at J, with 12 bases in the middle. CDR3 loop: CASSQDPGYIDTQYF. CDR3 nucleotides: TGCGCCAGCAGCCAAGATCCGGGGTATATAGATACGCAGTATTTT.

The chain couples TRBV7-2 to TRBJ2-3, with 9 bases lining up with TRBD2. The CDR3 extends over 16 amino acids. The V gene end was trimmed by 5 bases and the J gene end by 5 bases; junction bases not matched to a gene: 11. In germline, CDR1 is SGHTA, CDR2 FQGNSA. The CDR3, as DNA: TGTGCCAGCAGCCCGAGAGCTTCTAGCGGGATAGATACGCAGTATTTT. As protein: CASSPRASSGIDTQYF.

This clonotype was seen a few times. V gene TRBV7-6 combines with J gene TRBJ2-7; 7 bases map to TRBD2. Germline V CDR1 and CDR2: SGHVS, FNYEAQ. V lost 4 bases to trimming and J lost 2 bases; unmatched junction nucleotides: 14. The CDR3 has 17 amino acids. Here the CDR3 reads CASSWGGLSGITYEQYF. CDR3 nucleotide sequence: TGTGCCAGCAGCTGGGGAGGACTAAGCGGGATCACCTACGAGCAGTACTTC.

The rearrangement links TRBV5-1 to TRBJ2-1; the D gene is possibly TRBD2 (6 bases). Germline loops: CDR1 SGHRS, CDR2 YFSETQ. The V end was cut by 4 bases, the J end by 1 base, with 18 bases between. The CDR3 covers 17 residues. The CDR3 reads CASSPVTGVGSYNEQFF. CDR3 DNA: TGCGCCAGCAGCCCGGTAACGGGAGTGGGGTCCTACAATGAGCAGTTCTTC.

This clonotype was recorded a few times. V is TRBV20-1 and J is TRBJ2-7; D gene unclear. The CDR3 extends over 15 amino acids. V dropped 3 bases and J dropped 4 bases, with 19 bases sitting between them. Germline V gene data show CDR1 as DFQATT and CDR2 as SNEGSKA (reference sequence). CDR3 residues: CSARNYTVLGYEQYF. CDR3 nucleotides: TGCAGTGCTAGGAATTACACAGTGCTCGGATACGAGCAGTACTTC.

This clonotype was observed a few times. This chain connects TRBV7-8 to TRBJ2-2; the match to TRBD1 covers 7 bases. V lost 4 bases to trimming and J lost 5 bases; unmatched junction nucleotides: 4. The length of the CDR3 is 14 residues. Germline V lookup: CDR1 SGHVS, CDR2 FQNEAQ. The DNA for the CDR3 is TGTGCCAGCAGCTCAGACAGGGCTACCGGGGAGCTGTTTTTT. It specifies CASSSDRATGELFF.

The gene calls are TRBV5-1 and TRBJ2-5; 7 nucleotides agree with TRBD1. From germline, CDR1 is SGHRS and CDR2 YFSETQ. This CDR3 contains 14 residues. V lost 8 bases, J lost 5 bases, and 12 bases stayed unmatched. CDR3 sequence (DNA): TGCGCCAGTTCTACGACAGGGATCGGGGAGACCCAGTACTTC. It encodes CASSTTGIGETQYF.

The chain is built from TRBV2 and TRBJ1-4; D remains ambiguous. Per germline, CDR1 SNHLY and CDR2 FYNNEI. Between the trimmed V and J ends, which lost 8 bases and 4 bases, there was a span of 8 bases. The CDR3 is 12 residues long. CDR3 loop: CASGPHNEKLFF. The CDR3, as DNA: TGTGCCAGCGGTCCTCATAATGAAAAACTGTTTTTT. Full variable domain (rest looked up from reference TRBV2 and TRBJ1-4): EPEVTQTPSHQVTQMGQEVILRCVPISNHLYFYWYRQILGQKVEFLVSFYNNEISEKSEIFDDQFSVERPDGSNFTLKIRSTKLEDSAMYFCASGPHNEKLFFGSGTQLSVL.

This chain connects TRBV5-5 to TRBJ2-7, with a possible D match to TRBD2 (5 bases). The CDR3 runs to 13 residues. The germline V gene has CDR1 SGHKS and CDR2 YYEKEE (reference sequence). The germline V and J ends were trimmed by 4 bases and 9 bases, with 17 bases remaining between them. The CDR3 region has the DNA TGTGCCAGCAGCGGAGACTACGGTAGCTGGCAGTACTTC. Protein sequence: CASSGDYGSWQYF.